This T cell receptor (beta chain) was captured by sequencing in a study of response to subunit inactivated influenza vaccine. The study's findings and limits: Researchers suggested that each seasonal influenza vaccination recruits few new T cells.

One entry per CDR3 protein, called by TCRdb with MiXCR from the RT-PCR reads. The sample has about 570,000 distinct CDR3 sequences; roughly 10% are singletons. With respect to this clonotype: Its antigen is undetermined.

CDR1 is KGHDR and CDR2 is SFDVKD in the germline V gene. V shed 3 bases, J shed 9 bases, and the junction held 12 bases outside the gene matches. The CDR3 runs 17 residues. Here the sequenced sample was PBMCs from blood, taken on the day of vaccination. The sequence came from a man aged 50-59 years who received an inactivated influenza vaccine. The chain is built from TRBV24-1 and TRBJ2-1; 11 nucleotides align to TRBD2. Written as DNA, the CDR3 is TGTGCCACCAGTGATACCCTAGCGGGAGGTTTGTTAGGTGAGCAGTTCTTC. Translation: CATSDTLAGGLLGEQFF.